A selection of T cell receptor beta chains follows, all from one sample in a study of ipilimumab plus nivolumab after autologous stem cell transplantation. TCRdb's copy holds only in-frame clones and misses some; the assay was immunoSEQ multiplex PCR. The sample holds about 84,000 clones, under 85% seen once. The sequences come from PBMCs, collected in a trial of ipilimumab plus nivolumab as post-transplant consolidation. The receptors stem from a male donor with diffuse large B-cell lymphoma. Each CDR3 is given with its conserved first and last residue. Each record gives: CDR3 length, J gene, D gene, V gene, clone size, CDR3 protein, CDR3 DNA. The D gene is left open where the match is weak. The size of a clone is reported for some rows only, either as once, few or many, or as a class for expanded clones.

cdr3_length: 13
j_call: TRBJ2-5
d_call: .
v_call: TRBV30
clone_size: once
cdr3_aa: CAWTLGGTETQYF
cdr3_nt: TGTGCCTGGACCCTGGGGGGTACAGAGACCCAGTACTTC

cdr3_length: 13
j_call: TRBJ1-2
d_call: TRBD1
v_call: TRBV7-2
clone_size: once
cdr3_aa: CASSLVQGQGYTF
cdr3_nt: TGTGCCAGCAGCTTAGTACAGGGGCAAGGCTACACCTTC

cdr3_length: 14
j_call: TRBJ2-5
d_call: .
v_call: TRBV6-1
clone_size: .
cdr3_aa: CASSGWDIQETQYF
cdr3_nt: TGTGCCAGCAGTGGATGGGACATCCAAGAGACCCAGTACTTC

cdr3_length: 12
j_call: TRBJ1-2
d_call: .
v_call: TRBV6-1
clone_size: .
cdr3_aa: CASRDGDISYTF
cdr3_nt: TGTGCCAGCAGGGACGGCGATATTAGCTACACCTTC

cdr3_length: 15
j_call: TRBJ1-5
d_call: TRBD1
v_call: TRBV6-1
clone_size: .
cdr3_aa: CASSGDRAANQPQHF
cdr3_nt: TGTGCCAGCAGTGGGGACAGGGCGGCAAATCAGCCCCAGCATTTT

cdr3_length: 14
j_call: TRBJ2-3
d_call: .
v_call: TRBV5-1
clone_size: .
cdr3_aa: CASRRGPSTDTQYF
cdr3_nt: TGCGCCAGCAGGCGGGGGCCTAGCACAGATACGCAGTATTTT

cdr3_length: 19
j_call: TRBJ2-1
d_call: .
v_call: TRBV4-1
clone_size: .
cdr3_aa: CASSQGLLRRQATYNEQFF
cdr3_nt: TGCGCCAGCAGCCAGGGCCTGTTACGGCGACAGGCTACCTACAATGAGCAGTTCTTC

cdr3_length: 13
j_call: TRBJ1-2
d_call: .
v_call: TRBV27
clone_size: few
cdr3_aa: CASSLRDSRGYTF
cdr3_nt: TGTGCCAGCAGTTTAAGGGACTCACGGGGCTACACCTTC

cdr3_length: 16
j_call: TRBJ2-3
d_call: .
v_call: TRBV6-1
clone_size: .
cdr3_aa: CASSEGWGRSTDTQYF
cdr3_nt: TGTGCCAGCAGTGAAGGGTGGGGGCGCAGCACAGATACGCAGTATTTT

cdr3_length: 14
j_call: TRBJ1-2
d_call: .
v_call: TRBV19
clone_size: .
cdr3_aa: CASNPDNRLYGYTF
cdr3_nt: TGTGCCAGTAATCCTGACAACAGGCTCTATGGCTACACCTTC

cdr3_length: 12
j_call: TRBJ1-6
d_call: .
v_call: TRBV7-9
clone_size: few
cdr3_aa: CASRTGNSPLHF
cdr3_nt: TGTGCCAGCAGAACAGGGAATTCACCCCTCCACTTT

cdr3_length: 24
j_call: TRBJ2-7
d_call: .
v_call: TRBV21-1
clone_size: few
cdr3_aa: CASSKGSRTSGGPPSTPDRTGYYF
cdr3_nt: TGTGCCAGCAGCAAAGGGTCTAGGACTAGCGGGGGGCCACCTTCTACTCCAGACCGGACCGGCTACTACTTC

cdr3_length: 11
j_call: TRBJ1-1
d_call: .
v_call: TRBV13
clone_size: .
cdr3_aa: CASSVNTEAFF
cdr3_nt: TGTGCCAGCAGCGTGAACACTGAAGCTTTCTTT

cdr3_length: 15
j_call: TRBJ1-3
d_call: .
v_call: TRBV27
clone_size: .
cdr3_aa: CASRRTGTSGNTIYF
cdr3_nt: TGTGCCAGCAGACGGACTGGAACCTCTGGAAACACCATATATTTT

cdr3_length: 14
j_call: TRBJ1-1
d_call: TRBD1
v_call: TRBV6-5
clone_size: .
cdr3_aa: CASRQTGSRAEAFF
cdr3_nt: TGTGCCAGCAGACAGACAGGGAGTAGAGCTGAAGCTTTCTTT

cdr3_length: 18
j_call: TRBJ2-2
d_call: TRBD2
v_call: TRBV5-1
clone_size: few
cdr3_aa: CASSAGLAGGQNTGELFF
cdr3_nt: TGCGCCAGCAGCGCAGGACTAGCGGGGGGCCAGAACACCGGGGAGCTGTTTTTT

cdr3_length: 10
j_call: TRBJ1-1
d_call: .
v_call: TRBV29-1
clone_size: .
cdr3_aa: CSARDTEAFF
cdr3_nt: TGCAGTGCAAGAGACACTGAAGCTTTCTTT

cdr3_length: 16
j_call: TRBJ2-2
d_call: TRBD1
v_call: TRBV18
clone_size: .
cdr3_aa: CASSPRTGPGTGELFF
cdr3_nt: TGTGCCAGCTCACCGCGGACAGGGCCGGGGACCGGGGAGCTGTTTTTT

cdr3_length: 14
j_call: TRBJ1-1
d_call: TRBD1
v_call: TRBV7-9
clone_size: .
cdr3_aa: CASSDRQGATEAFF
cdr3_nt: TGTGCCAGCAGCGACCGACAGGGCGCCACTGAAGCTTTCTTT

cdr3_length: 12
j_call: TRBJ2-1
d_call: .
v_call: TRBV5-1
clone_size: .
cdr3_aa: CASSTNYNEQFF
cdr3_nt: TGCGCCAGCAGCACAAACTACAATGAGCAGTTCTTC

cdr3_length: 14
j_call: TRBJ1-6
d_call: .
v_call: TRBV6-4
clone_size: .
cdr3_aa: CASSLDGFNSPLHF
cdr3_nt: TGTGCCAGCAGTTTGGACGGATTTAATTCACCCCTCCACTTT

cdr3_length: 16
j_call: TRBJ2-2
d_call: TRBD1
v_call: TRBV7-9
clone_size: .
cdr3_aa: CASIPVRTGRTGELFF
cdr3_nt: TGTGCCAGCATCCCCGTGCGGACAGGGCGCACCGGGGAGCTGTTTTTT

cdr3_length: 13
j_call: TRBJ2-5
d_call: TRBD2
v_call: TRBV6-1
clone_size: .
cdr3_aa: CASGRGGHETQYF
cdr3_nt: TGTGCCAGCGGGCGGGGGGGCCACGAGACCCAGTACTTC

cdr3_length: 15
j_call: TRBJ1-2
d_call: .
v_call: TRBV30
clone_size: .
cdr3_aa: CAWSGTGSPLAGYTF
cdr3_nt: TGTGCCTGGAGCGGAACCGGGAGCCCACTCGCTGGCTACACCTTC

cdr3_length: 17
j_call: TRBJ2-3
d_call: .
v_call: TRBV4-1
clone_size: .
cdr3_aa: CASSQSGLAPTGDTQYF
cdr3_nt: TGCGCCAGCAGCCAATCGGGCCTAGCGCCGACAGGAGATACGCAGTATTTT

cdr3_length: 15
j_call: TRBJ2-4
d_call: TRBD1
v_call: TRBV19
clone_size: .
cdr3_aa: CASRLTGRLKNIQYF
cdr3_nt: TGTGCCAGTAGGCTGACAGGGCGGCTCAAAAACATTCAGTACTTC

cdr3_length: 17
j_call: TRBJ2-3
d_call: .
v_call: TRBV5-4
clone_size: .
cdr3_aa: CASSSPGGKGGTDTQYF
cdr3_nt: TGTGCCAGCAGCTCCCCCGGGGGCAAAGGCGGGACAGATACGCAGTATTTT

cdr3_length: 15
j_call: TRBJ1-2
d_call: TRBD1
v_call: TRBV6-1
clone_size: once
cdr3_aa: CASTPYGQASYGYTF
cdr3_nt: TGTGCCAGCACCCCCTATGGACAGGCGTCCTATGGCTACACCTTC

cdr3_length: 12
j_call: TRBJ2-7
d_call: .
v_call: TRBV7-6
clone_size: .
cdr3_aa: CASSLNGYEQYF
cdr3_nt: TGTGCCAGCAGCTTAAACGGCTACGAGCAGTACTTC

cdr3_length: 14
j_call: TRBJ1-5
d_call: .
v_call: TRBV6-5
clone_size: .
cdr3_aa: CASSYSGEGQPQHF
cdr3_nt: TGTGCCAGCAGTTACTCGGGGGAAGGTCAGCCCCAGCATTTT

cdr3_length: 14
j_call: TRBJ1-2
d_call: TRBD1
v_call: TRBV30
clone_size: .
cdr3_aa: CAWSVARTGVRYTF
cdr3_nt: TGTGCCTGGAGTGTTGCCCGGACAGGGGTGCGCTACACCTTC

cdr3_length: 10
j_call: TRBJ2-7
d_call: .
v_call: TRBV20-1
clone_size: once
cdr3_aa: CSAGTCEQYF
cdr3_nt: TGCAGTGCTGGGACCTGCGAGCAGTACTTC

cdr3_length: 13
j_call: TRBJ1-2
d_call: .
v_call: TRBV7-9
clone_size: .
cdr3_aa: CASSLDTIYGYTF
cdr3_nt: TGTGCCAGCAGCCTCGACACGATCTATGGCTACACCTTC

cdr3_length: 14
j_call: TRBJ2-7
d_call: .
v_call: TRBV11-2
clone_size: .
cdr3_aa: CASSPEGAYYEQYF
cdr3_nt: TGTGCCAGCAGCCCAGAAGGGGCTTACTACGAGCAGTACTTC

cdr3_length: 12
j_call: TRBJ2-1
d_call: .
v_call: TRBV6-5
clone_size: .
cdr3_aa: CASRSEYNEQFF
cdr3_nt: TGTGCCAGCAGGTCGGAGTACAATGAGCAGTTCTTC

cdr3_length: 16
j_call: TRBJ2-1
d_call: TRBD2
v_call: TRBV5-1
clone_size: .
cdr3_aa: CASSPVLAGGGAEQFF
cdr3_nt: TGCGCCAGCAGCCCAGTACTAGCGGGGGGTGGGGCTGAGCAGTTCTTC

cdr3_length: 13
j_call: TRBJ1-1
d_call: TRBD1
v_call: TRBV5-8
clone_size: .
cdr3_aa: CASSLEWRTGGFF
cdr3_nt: TGTGCCAGCAGCTTGGAGTGGCGGACAGGGGGCTTTTTT

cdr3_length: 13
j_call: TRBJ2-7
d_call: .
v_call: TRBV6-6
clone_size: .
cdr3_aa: CASSLSGLYEQYF
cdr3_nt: TGTGCCAGCAGTTTAAGCGGACTATACGAGCAGTACTTC

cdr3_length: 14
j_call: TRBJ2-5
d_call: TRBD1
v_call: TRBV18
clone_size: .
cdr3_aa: CASSPTGVMETQYF
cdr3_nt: TGTGCCAGCTCACCAACAGGGGTGATGGAGACCCAGTACTTC

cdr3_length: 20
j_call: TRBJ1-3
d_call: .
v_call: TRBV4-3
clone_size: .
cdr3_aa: CASSQDSHGDVPGERNTIYF
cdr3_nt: TGCGCCAGCAGCCAAGACTCACACGGGGACGTCCCGGGAGAGAGAAACACCATATATTTT

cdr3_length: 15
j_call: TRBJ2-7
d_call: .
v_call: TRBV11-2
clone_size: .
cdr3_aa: CASSLAGPRDYEQYF
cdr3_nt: TGTGCCAGCAGCTTAGCGGGGCCTCGGGACTACGAGCAGTACTTC

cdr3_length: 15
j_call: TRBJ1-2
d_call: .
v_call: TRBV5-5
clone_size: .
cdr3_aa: CASELNPGLNYGYTF
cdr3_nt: TGTGCCAGCGAATTAAATCCAGGACTTAACTATGGCTACACCTTC

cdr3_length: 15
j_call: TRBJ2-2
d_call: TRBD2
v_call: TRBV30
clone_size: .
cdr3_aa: CAWSSGGAGAGELFF
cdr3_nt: TGTGCCTGGTCAAGCGGGGGGGCAGGCGCCGGGGAGCTGTTTTTT

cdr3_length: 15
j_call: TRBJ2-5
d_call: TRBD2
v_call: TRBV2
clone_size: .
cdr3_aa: CASRELAGPQETQYF
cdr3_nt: TGTGCCAGCAGGGAACTAGCGGGCCCACAAGAGACCCAGTACTTC

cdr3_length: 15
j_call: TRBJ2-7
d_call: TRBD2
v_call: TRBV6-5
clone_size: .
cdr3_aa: CASRESGGASYEQYF
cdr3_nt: TGTGCCAGCAGGGAAAGCGGGGGGGCCTCCTACGAGCAGTACTTC

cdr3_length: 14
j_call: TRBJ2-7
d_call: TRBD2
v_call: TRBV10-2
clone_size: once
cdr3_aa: CASSGTSGAYEQYF
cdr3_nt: TGCGCCAGTTCCGGGACTAGCGGGGCCTACGAGCAGTACTTC

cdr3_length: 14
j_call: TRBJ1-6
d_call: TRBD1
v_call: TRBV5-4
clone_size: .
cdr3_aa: CASSPDRVPSPLHF
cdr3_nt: TGTGCCAGCAGCCCGGACAGGGTCCCTTCACCCCTCCACTTT

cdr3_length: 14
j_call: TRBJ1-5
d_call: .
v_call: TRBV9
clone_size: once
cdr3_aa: CASSVGDELGPQHF
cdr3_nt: TGTGCCAGCAGCGTAGGGGACGAATTGGGGCCCCAGCATTTT